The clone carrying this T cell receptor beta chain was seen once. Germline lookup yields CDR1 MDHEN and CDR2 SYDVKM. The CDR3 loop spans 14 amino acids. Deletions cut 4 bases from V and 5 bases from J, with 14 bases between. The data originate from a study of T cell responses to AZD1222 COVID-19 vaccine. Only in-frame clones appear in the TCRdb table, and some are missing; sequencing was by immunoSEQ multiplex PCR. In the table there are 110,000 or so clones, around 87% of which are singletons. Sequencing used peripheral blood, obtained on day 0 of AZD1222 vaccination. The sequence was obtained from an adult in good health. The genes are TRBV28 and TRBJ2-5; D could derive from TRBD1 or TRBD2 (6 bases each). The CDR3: CASSSRGGPETQYF. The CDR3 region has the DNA TGTGCCAGCAGTTCCCGAGGGGGGCCGGAGACCCAGTACTTC.